This T cell receptor beta chain stems from a study of shared clonotypes between healthy human individuals (dated by TCRdb to the early 2020s). Study-level background: The cohort comprised two women and a few men aged 18 to 49 years. To increase sequencing depth and limit assay-specific biases, different laboratories used diverse techniques to prepare libraries and sequence TCR repertoires. Between about 0.85 and 8.9 billion PBMCs per donor were obtained by leukapheresis. For each donor, CD4 naive and CD4 memory were each given three plates, CD8 naive was given two plates, and CD8 memory was given one plate. To estimate repertoire size and how much clonotypes are shared between individuals, the study performed deep sequencing of blood TCR repertoires from about five healthy adults. What the work shows at the level of the full study, not this receptor alone: The genetic and exposure-history diversity represented was limited by the small number of donors. Higher generation probabilities were observed for clonotypes shared by all four sorted-subset donors than for non-shared clonotypes. Sampling was limited to blood, and TCR repertoires in tissue likely differ from TCR repertoires in blood. Sharing across a few donors was observed for about 5% of naive CD4, 3% to 3.5% of naive CD8, over 2% of memory CD4, and about 0.4% of memory CD8 clonotypes. Rarefaction of sorted-subset datasets indicated incomplete sequencing despite the large sequencing depth. Larger estimated clonotype richness was generally found for naive subsets than for memory subsets. Pairwise subsampling led to the expectation that sequencing depth would affect the degree of clonotype sharing among donors.

CD8 naive samples were CD45RO-negative cells positively selected for CCR7, giving a CD45RA+CCR7+ population that excluded TemRA cells. Healthy HIV-negative adults with no recently reported acute infections or vaccinations were included as donors. Every donor was a Caucasian adult residing in Nashville, Tennessee, USA. After blood collection by leukapheresis, PBMCs were isolated using Ficoll-Histopaque density gradient centrifugation and then cryopreserved in the vapor phase of liquid nitrogen. Analytical flow cytometry was used to check the purity and quantity of each magnetically sorted T cell population. From each sorted fraction, genomic DNA was isolated and quantified by UV absorbance on a Nanodrop 2000c. As regards this clone: The target of this receptor is not known. Per-base qualities were not stored, and no clone one base away is much larger.

Taken from cysteine to phenylalanine, the CDR3 has 15 residues. Here the CDR3 DNA is all that survives: 45 bases in frame from base 1. V is clipped by 6 bases and J by 8 bases, and the sequence between their germline boundaries is 22 bases long. In the germline V gene (reference sequence), CDR1 corresponds to MNHEY and CDR2 to SMNVEV. TCR CDR3 regions were amplified from genomic DNA by multiplex PCR using the deep immunoSEQ assay. Extracted genomic DNA from each cell subset was spread evenly across all wells of several immunoSEQ 96-well plates, with each plate serving as a replicate. For sorted subsets, each replicate PCR was loaded with roughly 0.2 ug genomic DNA, equivalent to 25,000 to 30,000 T cell genomes. Purified libraries were quantified with a Qubit 3.0 fluorometer, sized on a Bioanalyzer 2100, and re-quantified with the KAPA Library Quantification kit. A separate single-read 150-cycle Illumina NextSeq 550 flow cell was used to sequence each immunoSEQ 96-well plate. The paper's data handling went like this. The immunoSEQ output contained only junctional sequences without quality scores, so filtering could not match that applied to full-length reads. To assign V/J genes and CDR3, sequences were annotated using PyIR, a Python wrapper for IgBLAST v1.9, with IMGT germline references. Reads with weak V/J assignments (E-value above 1e-6), missing CDR3, stop codons, out-of-frame junctions, or ambiguous translated residues were removed. V3J clonotypes were defined as sequences sharing an identical inferred V gene, J gene, and CDR3 amino acid sequence. Percentage overlap between repertoires was computed as shared unique clonotypes divided by the size of the smaller repertoire. Richness of each repertoire was evaluated using RTK rarefaction, the Chao1 estimator, and Recon v2.1 estimates of unobserved clonotypes. Generation probabilities were computed with OLGA for all TCRbeta clonotypes obtained by the gDNA method from a handful of donors. This immuneACCESS table, as held by TCRdb, lists in-frame sequences with V and J called but not all clones. Of the missing ones, under half trace to an unresolved V gene in checked studies; the others have no known cause. The DNA gave D and trimming, while V, J and clone size come from that table. The sample profile shows about 2,100,000 clones; roughly 91% of them were found once. The ten largest account for over 1.5% of the sample.

The chain uses TRBV27 and TRBJ1-2; the D gene cannot be named for sure. This TCR derives from a young man in good health. Some clones in this sample may be carry-over from other donors' samples. Specimen: naive CD8+ T cells from PBMCs. The intended sense of this specimen's cell subset or site label: CD45RA+CCR7+. CDR3 protein: CASSLLGGVGRGYTF. The sequence in DNA is TGTGCCAGCAGCCTACTGGGCGGGGTAGGTAGAGGCTACACCTTC.